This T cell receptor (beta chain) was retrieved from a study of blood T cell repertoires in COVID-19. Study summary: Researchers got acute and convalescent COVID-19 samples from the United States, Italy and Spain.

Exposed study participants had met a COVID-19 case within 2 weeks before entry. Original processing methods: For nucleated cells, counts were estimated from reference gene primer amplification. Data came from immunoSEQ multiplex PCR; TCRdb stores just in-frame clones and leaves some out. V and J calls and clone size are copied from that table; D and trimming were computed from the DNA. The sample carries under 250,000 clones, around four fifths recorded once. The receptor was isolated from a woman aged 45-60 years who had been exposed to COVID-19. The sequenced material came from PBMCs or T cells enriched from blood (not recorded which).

For the CDR3, the DNA is TGTGCCAGCAGCTTAAACGTAGGGGGCACACGCTCTGGAAACACCATATATTTT. Translation gives CASSLNVGGTRSGNTIYF. J is TRBJ1-3 and V is TRBV11-2; TRBD1 agrees at 7 bases. Trimming cost V 2 bases and J 0 bases; bases outside gene matches: 10. The CDR3 totals 18 residues. CDR1 is SGHAT, CDR2 FQNNGV, per germline.